The sequence of this TCR beta chain was determined in a study of T cell repertoires in cytomegalovirus infection (dated by TCRdb to between 2017 and 2020). Some background on the complete study: Peptide stimulations targeted recently identified HLA-C-restricted CMV epitopes, whose presentation resists viral immunomodulation, together with well-studied HLA-B-restricted epitopes. Because public TCR beta signatures pointed to carriage of CMV infection together with the matching HLA type, the HLA type of each donor mattered for the analysis.

On the study overall, not on this receptor specifically: The ex vivo response was dominated by HLA-C-restricted CMV-specific TCR beta clonotypes, which also provided the single most frequent clonotype in two of eight donors. In both this cohort and an independent roughly 330-donor cohort, the cumulative frequency of public TCR beta family members distinguished carriers of CMV infection plus the relevant HLA type.

The intended sense of this specimen's treatment or condition label: in vitro stimulation with specific CMV peptide epitopes to enrich CMV-specific T cells. The instrument given in TCRdb is Illumina HiSeq 1500. TCRdb reanalyzed the raw reads on its own, using fastp at Q25 for trimming and MiXCR for clone calling, and kept in-frame beta chains. For every CDR3 protein sequence, its rows merge into one entry that carries the most common genes and DNA. This sample has about 700,000 distinct CDR3 sequences in its table, and roughly a third of those were observed once. The ten biggest clones cover roughly 18% of the sample. Comment on this clonotype: Its antigen specificity is not known. Nothing much larger sits one base from this clone, and base qualities are not available.

Between the V and J ends, shortened by 7 bases and 6 bases respectively, the junction contains 10 bases. CDR1 and CDR2, looked up from the germline V gene, are SGHVT and SQSDAQ. The CDR3 runs 12 amino acids, cysteine and phenylalanine included. The entry retains the CDR3 DNA only, 36 bases that are in frame from base 1. This TCR derives from a human donor in good health (CMV status not recorded). Some clones in this sample may be carry-over from other donors' samples. This specimen consisted of cultured PBMCs, obtained from culture after CMV antigen stimulation. The rearranged chain carries TRBV7-4 and TRBJ2-1, with no confidently assigned D gene. The CDR3 here reads CASMKMGNEQFF. The nucleotide sequence reads as follows: TGTGCCAGCATGAAAATGGGCAATGAGCAGTTCTTC.